Sequencing of this T cell receptor beta chain was carried out in a study of neurological immune-mediated disorders. TCRdb passed the 5' RACE reads through MiXCR, listing each CDR3 protein once. The profile shows 24,000 or so distinct CDR3 sequences, 2.5% of them singletons. Deletions cut 3 bases from V and 4 bases from J, with 16 bases between. Germline V gene data show CDR1 as SGHRS and CDR2 as YFSETQ. There are 15 residues in the CDR3. This clonotype has ten or more counts. Sequencing was performed on PBMCs. This TCR derives from a woman in her forties or fifties with multiple sclerosis. The chain couples TRBV5-1 to TRBJ2-5, with D perhaps being TRBD1 or TRBD2 (5 bases each). The CDR3 sequence: CASSSDRGLGETQYF. For the CDR3, the DNA is TGCGCCAGCAGCTCTGATCGGGGCTTGGGAGAGACCCAGTACTTC.